Detailed here is one TCR beta chain. With 6 bases clipped from V and 6 bases from J, the junction kept 6 bases outside the gene matches. Per germline, CDR1 SGDLS and CDR2 YYNGEE. The CDR3 covers 14 residues. The source of the sample is a study of blood T cell repertoires in COVID-19. Study as a whole: Collection of acute and convalescent COVID-19 samples took place in the United States, Italy and Spain.

Assay: immunoSEQ multiplex PCR; the TCRdb copy retains only in-frame clones and omits some. The repertoire holds 100,000 to 120,000 clones, with roughly 84% as singletons. This chain connects TRBV9 to TRBJ1-6; TRBD1 matches 7 bases. The receptor was isolated from a woman in her forties with acute or convalescent COVID-19. The specimen sequenced was peripheral blood. The CDR3 loop reads CASTTGAGNSPLHF. For the CDR3, the DNA is TGTGCCAGCACCACAGGGGCAGGTAATTCACCCCTCCACTTT. Full variable domain (remainder filled in from reference TRBV9 and TRBJ1-6): DSGVTQTPKHLITATGQRVTLRCSPRSGDLSVYWYQQSLDQGLQFLIQYYNGEERAKGNILERFSAQQFPDLHSELNLSSLELGDSALYFCASTTGAGNSPLHFGNGTRLTVT.